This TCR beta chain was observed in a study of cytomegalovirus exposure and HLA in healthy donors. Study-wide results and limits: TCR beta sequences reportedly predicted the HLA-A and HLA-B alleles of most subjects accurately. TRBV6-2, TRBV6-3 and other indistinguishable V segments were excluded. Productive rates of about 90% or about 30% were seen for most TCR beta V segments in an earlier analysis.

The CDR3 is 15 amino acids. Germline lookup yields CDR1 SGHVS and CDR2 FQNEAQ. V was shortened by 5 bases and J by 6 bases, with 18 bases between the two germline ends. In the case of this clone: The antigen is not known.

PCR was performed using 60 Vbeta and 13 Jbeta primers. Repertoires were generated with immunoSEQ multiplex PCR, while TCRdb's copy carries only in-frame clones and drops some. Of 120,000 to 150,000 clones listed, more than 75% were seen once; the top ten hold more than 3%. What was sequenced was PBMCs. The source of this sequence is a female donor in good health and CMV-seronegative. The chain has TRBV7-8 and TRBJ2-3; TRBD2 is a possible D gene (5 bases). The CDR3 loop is CASSLVTSPGDTQYF. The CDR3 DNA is TGTGCCAGCAGCCTCGTAACGAGCCCGGGGGATACGCAGTATTTT.